This TCR beta chain was sequenced in a study of T cell responses to AZD1222 COVID-19 vaccine. Study results and limitations: Most donors were white British, females outnumbered males, and clonal diversity was possibly underestimated. Epitopes outside B.1.351 and B.1.1.7 mutated regions reportedly drew nearly half of spike TCRs.

The table came from immunoSEQ multiplex PCR; TCRdb's copy has only in-frame clones and leaves some out. The sample holds approximately 190,000 clones, 87% seen once. V lost 6 bases, J lost 2 bases, and 3 bases stayed unmatched. The germline V gene encodes CDR1 SQVTM and CDR2 ANQGSEA. The CDR3 contains 13 residues. With regard to this clone: The antigen remains undetermined. Other DNA sequences in the sample encode the same CDR3.

The sequence derives from an adult in good health. The rearrangement joins TRBV29-1 to TRBJ2-7; 11 nucleotides match TRBD2. Sequenced material: peripheral blood, taken on day 0 of MenACWY control vaccination. The CDR3 DNA reads as TGCAGCGTCAGACTAGCGGGGCCCTACGAGCAGTACTTC. Translated: CSVRLAGPYEQYF.